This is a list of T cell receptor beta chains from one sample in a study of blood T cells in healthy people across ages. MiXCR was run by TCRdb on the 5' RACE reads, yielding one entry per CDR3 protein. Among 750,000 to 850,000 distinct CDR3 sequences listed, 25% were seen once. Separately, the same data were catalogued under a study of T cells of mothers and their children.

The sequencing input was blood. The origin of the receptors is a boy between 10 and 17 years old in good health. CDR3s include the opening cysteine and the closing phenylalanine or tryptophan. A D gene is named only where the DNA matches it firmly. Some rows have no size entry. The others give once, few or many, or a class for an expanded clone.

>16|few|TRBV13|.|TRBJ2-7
CASSDLGRPGSYEQYF
TGTGCCAGCAGCGACCTCGGGAGACCCGGATCCTACGAGCAGTACTTC
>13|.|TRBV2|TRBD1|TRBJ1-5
CASRPTGNQPQHF
TGTGCCAGCAGGCCGACAGGGAATCAGCCCCAGCATTTT
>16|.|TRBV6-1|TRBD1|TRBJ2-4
CASSEVRQGAKNIQYF
TGTGCCAGCAGTGAAGTAAGACAGGGGGCCAAAAACATTCAGTACTTC
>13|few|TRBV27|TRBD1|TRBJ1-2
CASSLQGAIGYTF
TGTGCCAGCAGTTTACAGGGGGCAATTGGCTACACCTTC
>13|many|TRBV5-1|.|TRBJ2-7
CASSSSGTYEQYF
TGCGCCAGCAGCTCCAGCGGCACCTACGAGCAGTACTTC
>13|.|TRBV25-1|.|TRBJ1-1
CASSEWQNTEAFF
TGTGCCAGCAGTGAATGGCAGAACACTGAAGCTTTCTTT
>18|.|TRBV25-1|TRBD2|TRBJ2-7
CASSELGTSGRTSYEQYF
TGTGCCAGCAGTGAACTTGGGACTAGCGGGAGGACCTCCTACGAGCAGTACTTC
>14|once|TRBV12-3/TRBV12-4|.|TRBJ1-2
CASSFGEANYGYTF
TGTGCCAGCAGTTTTGGCGAGGCTAACTATGGCTACACCTTC
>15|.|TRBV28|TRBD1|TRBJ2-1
CASSFLGTENNEQFF
TGTGCCAGCAGTTTCCTTGGGACAGAAAACAATGAGCAGTTCTTC
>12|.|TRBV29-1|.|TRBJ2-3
CSVVGDTDTQYF
TGCAGCGTTGTGGGGGACACAGATACGCAGTATTTT
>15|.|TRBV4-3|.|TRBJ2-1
CASNQERAPGDGQFF
TGCGCCAGCAACCAAGAAAGAGCTCCGGGCGATGGGCAGTTCTTC
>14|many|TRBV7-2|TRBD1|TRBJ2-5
CASSSQGAGETQYF
TGCGCCAGCAGCTCACAGGGGGCCGGTGAGACCCAGTACTTC
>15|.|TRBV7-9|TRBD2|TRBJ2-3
CASSLSGALLDTQYF
TGTGCCAGCAGCCTGAGCGGGGCCCTCTTGGATACGCAGTATTTT
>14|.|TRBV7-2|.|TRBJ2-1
CASSSLGGRDEQFF
TGTGCCAGCAGCTCCCTGGGAGGCCGGGATGAGCAGTTCTTC
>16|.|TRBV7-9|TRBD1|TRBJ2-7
CARSSNMDRASYEQYF
TGTGCCAGAAGCTCAAATATGGACAGGGCTTCCTACGAGCAGTACTTC